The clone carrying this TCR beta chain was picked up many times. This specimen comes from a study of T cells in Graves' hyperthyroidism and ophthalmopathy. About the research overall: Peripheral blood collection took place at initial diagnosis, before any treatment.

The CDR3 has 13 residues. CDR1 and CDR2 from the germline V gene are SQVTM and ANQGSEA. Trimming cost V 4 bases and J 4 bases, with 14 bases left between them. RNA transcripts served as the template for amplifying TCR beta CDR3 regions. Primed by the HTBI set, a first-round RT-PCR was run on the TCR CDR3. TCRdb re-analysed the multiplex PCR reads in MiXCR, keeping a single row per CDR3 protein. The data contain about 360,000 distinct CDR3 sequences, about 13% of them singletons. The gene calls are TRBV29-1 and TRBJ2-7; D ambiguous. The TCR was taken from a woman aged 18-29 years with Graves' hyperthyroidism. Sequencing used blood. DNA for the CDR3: TGCAGCGTTGGCGGCTTCATTCCATACGAGCAGTACTTC. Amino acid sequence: CSVGGFIPYEQYF.